The entry that follows covers one T cell receptor beta chain sequence. The antigen remains unidentified. TCRdb called the 5' RACE reads again in MiXCR, with one record for every CDR3 protein. The sample lists about 340,000 distinct CDR3 sequences, approximately 4% occurring once. This CDR3 spans 16 amino acids. Germline V gene lookup returns CDR1 DFQATT and CDR2 SNEGSKA (reference sequence). V lost 2 bases and J lost 2, with 18 bases in between. These data are taken from a study of T cells after yellow fever vaccination. Study outcomes and limitations: Some clonotypes were seen in both the CD4 and the CD8 compartments. These made up a small share and likely arose from convergent recombination. Most clones from primary vaccination resurfaced after the booster (about 95% CD4, 88% CD8). Weaker in magnitude, the secondary response showed a faster peak on day 5 versus 15.

This specimen was PBMCs, taken 5 days after the yellow fever booster vaccination. The source is a man aged 18 to 30 who received the YFV17D yellow fever vaccine. J is TRBJ2-5 and V is TRBV20-1, with D perhaps given as TRBD1 or TRBD2 (6 bases each). This CDR3 is CSARSRGWGAQETQYF. The DNA of the CDR3 is TGCAGTGCTAGATCCCGGGGCTGGGGGGCACAAGAGACCCAGTACTTC.